The sequence of this TCR beta chain was determined in a study of OX40 agonist ivuxolimab in advanced cancers. At the level of the study: Clinicians treated patients with ivuxolimab, an agonistic anti-OX40 (CD134) antibody. Patients were 82.7% male with ages about 23 to 80, mean 60. General study points: Normalized T-cell clonal expansion was also low in some nonresponders.

TCRdb keeps only in-frame clones here, not all; method: immunoSEQ multiplex PCR. This sample has approximately 91,000 clones; around 90% occur once, and the top ten carry about 0.29%. Autoimmune disease history or systemic immunosuppression led to patients being barred. A word on this clone: Its antigen is undetermined.

This TCR was sampled from an adult with an advanced solid tumor such as melanoma, head and neck, liver or kidney cancer. The source was CD4+ or CD8+ T cells sorted from blood, collected in a trial of the OX40 agonist ivuxolimab.

The CDR3 coding sequence is TGTGCCAGCTCACCGCCTCAAGTGAACACTGAAGCTTTCTTT. This codes for CASSPPQVNTEAFF. The chain links TRBV18 to TRBJ1-1; D is ambiguous. Trimming took 3 bases from V and 0 from J, leaving 8 bases between them. This CDR3 has 14 amino acids. CDR1 is KGHSH and CDR2 is LQKENI in the germline V gene.